This TCR beta chain was profiled in a study of Ad26.COV2.S vaccination and SARS-CoV-2 variants (dated by TCRdb to about 2021). Notes on the research overall: Donors in the vaccine arm were drawn from COV1001, a multicentre, randomized, double-blind, placebo-controlled phase I-IIa trial testing Ad26.COV2.S in healthy adults. Participants in the trial were split at random into five groups of five each, receiving low-dose or high-dose Ad26.COV2.S once or twice, or else placebo on both occasions. Dosing of Ad26.COV2.S was intramuscular, at either 5x10^10 or 1x10^11 viral particles, delivered as one shot or as two shots spaced 56 days apart. TCRbeta repertoire sequencing served as the tool for gauging how specific and how broad the SARS-CoV-2-reactive T cell receptors were following Ad26.COV2.S vaccination. Throughout the experiments and outcome assessment, investigators stayed blinded to trial group allocation. A total of approximately 30 samples were included in the TCR-sequenced set, comprising roughly 19 Ad26.COV2.S vaccine recipients, 5 placebo recipients and 8 SARS-CoV-2 convalescent individuals. Overall study outcomes, separate from this receptor: Ad26.COV2.S recipients had higher spike-specific TCR breadth than placebo recipients (P = 0.0014). It was noted by the authors that total T cell responses may have been underestimated by the TCR breadth and depth analyses. Comparing responses between vaccine doses or regimens was not something the study was powered to do. Substantial breadth of spike-specific CD8+ and CD4+ T cell responses was reported after vaccination. Vaccine and placebo recipients had comparable non-spike TCR breadth, which fits with the vaccine containing only spike.

The immunoSEQ Assay was used to sequence TCRbeta CDR3 regions. After extraction, genomic DNA underwent amplification by bias-controlled multiplex PCR, followed by high-throughput sequencing. The authors' analysis ran thus. To quantify the absolute abundance of every unique TCRbeta CDR3 region, sequences were collapsed and filtered. Usable DNA was measured by amplifying reference genes present in all nucleated cells, and TCRbeta template counts were normalized to that usable DNA to estimate T cell fraction. Repertoire TCRs were annotated as SARS-CoV-2-specific when V gene, CDR3 amino acid sequence and J gene were exactly matched to a known reactive TCR set. The reference SARS-CoV-2 TCR set was obtained from MIRA and was filtered for enrichment in COVID-19-positive ImmuneCODE repertoires, whereby public or cross-reactive TCRs were removed. Drawing on the MIRA antigens, annotated TCRs were analysed further at the level of specific ORF or position within ORF. Breadth was defined as annotated unique rearrangements over total unique productive rearrangements; depth was the summed frequency of those rearrangements. Group comparisons of TCR breadth used two-sided Wilcoxon rank-sum tests. Not all clones reach the TCRdb copy of this immuneACCESS table, which keeps in-frame sequences only. Checked studies attribute under half of the gap to unresolved V genes and leave the rest unexplained. V, J and clone size reflect that table, while D and trimming were determined from the DNA. The sample table lists around 450,000 clones, roughly 89% of them with a count of one. The top ten clones comprise around 2.5% of the sample.

A single count supports this clone. No cognate antigen has been identified for it. Base qualities are missing; no much larger clone stands one base away. The CDR3 sequence holds 17 residues, the cysteine and phenylalanine included. The sequence is cut down to CDR3 DNA, 51 bases in frame from base 1. Sequences SGDLS (CDR1) and YYNGEE (CDR2) are obtained from the germline V gene. V sheds 0 bases and J sheds 5 bases, leaving 17 bases between their ends. The treatment or condition label on this specimen signifies: around 19 received Ad26.COV2.S at low or high dose, single or two shots; 5 received placebo; per-sample allocation not given. For vaccine and placebo recipients, repertoires were sequenced using samples collected on day 63 after the first injection. In Cohort 1b, some 25 adults aged 18-55 years were enrolled at a single site in Boston, USA, between 29 July and 7 August 2020. Ad26.COV2.S was a replication-incompetent adenovirus type 26 vector expressing a prefusion-stabilized SARS-CoV-2 spike protein from the original Wuhan strain.

The TCR originated in a person aged 18-65 years who received the Ad26.COV2.S COVID-19 vaccine or a placebo. The sequences come from peripheral blood, collected in a trial of Ad26.COV2.S vaccine versus placebo. In this chain, TRBV9 is recombined with TRBJ2-2; the D gene is tentatively TRBD1 or TRBD2, each matching 5 bases. DNA sequence: TGTGCCAGCAGCGTAGGAGGGACCGCCGCTTGGACCGGGGAGCTGTTTTTT. Its coded protein is CASSVGGTAAWTGELFF.